The present T cell receptor (beta chain) was sequenced within a study of T cells in women clearing cervical HPV infection. For this clone: The read finishes 3 residues shy of the CDR3 end, and the germline J gene is used to complete it.

Produced via immunoSEQ multiplex PCR; TCRdb's table is partial and in-frame only. This listing includes roughly 22,000 clones. Per the germline V gene, CDR1 is LGHNA and CDR2 is YNFKEQ. V shed 6 bases and J shed 4 bases, with 12 bases lying between them. The CDR3 runs to 14 residues. The source material was blood buffy coat. The J gene is TRBJ2-2, the V gene TRBV4-2; weak D call: TRBD1 (6 bases). The TCR sequence derives from a woman between 18 and 75 years old with a cervical HPV16 infection that either progressed to CIN3+ or cleared (not recorded which). The CDR3 sequence is CASRQDSSTGELFF. CDR3 DNA (partial): TGTGCCAGCAGGCAGGACAGCTCCACCGGGGAG.